This entry concerns a single TCR beta chain. Its antigen remains undetermined. Base qualities are not recorded, but no much larger clone differs from it by a single base. The data are from a study of cytomegalovirus exposure and HLA in healthy donors (dated 2017 in TCRdb). Broadly, across the study: An earlier analysis of some 500 of the donors reported 250 to 300 Gb of sequence data and some 120 million unique TCR beta sequences from roughly 180 million T cells. An early release that covered approximately 600 HLA-typed donors contained approximately 290 gigabases of sequencing data and 75 million to 100 million unique TCR sequences. Of the roughly 400 genotyped donors, roughly 85% fell in the genetic ancestry cluster associated with self-reported Caucasian donors. The study aimed to test whether signatures of past pathogen exposure could be identified by cataloging public T cell receptors. Using immunosequencing, the study profiled T cell repertoires from around 670 subjects and related those repertoires to cytomegalovirus serostatus. In addition to the first cohort of 500 to 850 subjects, a separate validation cohort of some 120 different subjects was used. To predict cytomegalovirus infection status, the study brought together high-throughput TCR immunosequencing, statistical association of individual TCRs with disease status, and machine learning. A later analysis re-examined previously published TCR beta repertoires from just over 650 donors and added high-resolution HLA genotyping to investigate patterns of TCR occurrence. Rather than using new phenotypic data, the later analysis identified candidate immune exposures from TCR beta sequences and from how often those sequences occurred across donors. To decide whether each TCR beta V gene segment behaved as functional or pseudogenic, an earlier analysis of approximately 600 of the donors relied on high-throughput TCR beta sequencing. Donor age, sex, ethnicity and CMV serostatus were collected together with the repertoire data. A later genetic analysis used genome-wide SNP genotypes for about three fifths of the 666 donors, treating that subset as a discovery cohort. Every discovery cohort repertoire had been produced on one sequencing platform. HLA typing included class I and class II loci at four-digit resolution. The number of typed donors differed by locus: 629-630 for A, B, C, DRB1 and DQB1; 522 for DQA1; around 580 for DPA1; and roughly 490 for DPB1. Because of strong linkage in the cohort, roughly five DR-DQ haplotypes were treated as single units for association and clustering. Among around 400 genotyped donors of the cohort, an average of roughly 230,000 unique TCR beta nucleotide sequences was sequenced per donor, of which 15% to 20% were non-productive.

The CDR3, cysteine through phenylalanine, is 14 amino acids long. Left in the record is the CDR3 DNA by itself, 42 bases read in frame from the first base. V and J are truncated by 5 bases and 5 bases respectively, leaving an intervening sequence of 13 bases. As encoded in the germline V gene, CDR1 is SGHTA while CDR2 is FQGTGA. The paper's findings and limits, for the study overall: A later analysis associated about 17,000 TCR beta sequences with specific HLA alleles at a false discovery rate of 0.05. Roughly 15 rarely observed V segments, including chromosome 9 orphons, were excluded from the earlier analysis of 550 to 700 of the donors because counts were too low. A further reported finding was that TCR beta sequences accurately predicted the HLA-A and HLA-B alleles for most subjects in the first cohort. Sequencing depth was assumed to be roughly uniform across donors in the presence/absence analyses, though that assumption may not hold. The authors suggested that the approach could potentially be extended to other disease states and immunological phenotypes. The only immune exposure information available for the cohort was CMV serostatus. Broadly in line with IMGT annotations, most TCR beta V segments showed up in productive rearrangements about 87% or about 30% of the time in an earlier analysis of approximately 640 of the donors. Compared with the approximately 700-donor mean, donors in an Asian-associated ancestry cluster had fewer N-insertions in productive TCRs, according to a later genetic analysis. The 87-base-pair reads could not distinguish some IMGT-functional V segments, including TRBV6-2 and TRBV6-3, so those segments were excluded. A total of 150 to 200 TCR beta chains were listed by the study as associated with cytomegalovirus. Cytomegalovirus status was reported to be diagnosed by the classifier with high specificity and sensitivity in both the original and validation cohorts. In a later genetic analysis, a missense DCLRE1C variant was associated with V-gene and J-gene trimming of TCR beta chains, and the association was replicated in an independent cohort. A cluster of highly shared sequence variants was judged likely to represent a technical artifact of the sequencing pipeline. This cohort had only TCR beta chains sequenced, and the lack of alpha or paired-chain data limited which features could be detected. Across donors, most TCR sequences were observed very rarely, whereas some public TCRs were present in many individuals. Because some donors lacked HLA typing at each locus, the association tests relied only on the typed subset. In a later analysis, HLA-associated TCR beta chains showed more clonal expansion and lower generation probabilities than non-associated chains that were equally common. In a later analysis, the rate of TCR association differed among HLA loci, with DRB1 alleles having the most associated TCRs and HLA-C alleles having the fewest. According to a later analysis, most CMV-associated TCR beta chains appeared to be HLA-restricted, and the HLA associations seemed to be driven largely by CMV exposure. Three of the identified cytomegalovirus-associated TCR beta chains were confirmed in vitro to be specific for cytomegalovirus antigens. Linkage disequilibrium might explain the correlated functional status among segregating V segments, but an unknown experimental factor could not be ruled out. When HLA alleles, especially DR and DQ, strongly co-occurred, attributing TCR associations to individual alleles was difficult. Several of the top co-occurrence clusters appeared to be linked to parvovirus B19, influenza, CMV and Epstein-Barr virus, according to a later analysis.

The cohort was made up of approximately 670 healthy bone marrow donors. All cohort members were sampled while nominally healthy, although unrecorded immune exposures were likely present. The donor tested CMV seronegative, placing the donor among the approximately 400 seronegative members of the cohort. A peripheral blood sample was provided by each donor, and peripheral blood mononuclear cells were used for TCR beta sequencing. Genomic DNA was extracted from the blood cell samples with the Qiagen DNeasy Blood Extraction Kit. Libraries were built with the immunoSEQ multiplex PCR assay. The multiplex PCR relied on a mix of 60 forward primers for TCR Vbeta segments and 13 reverse primers for TCR Jbeta segments. A multiplex PCR assay on genomic DNA amplified the CDR3 region of rearranged TCR beta genes. The Illumina HiSeq System was used to sequence the amplified TCR beta libraries as 87-base-pair reads. The original pipeline was this. A later analysis tallied roughly 78 million unique TCR beta chains across the 700 or so repertoires, and about 10 million of those chains were shared by two or more donors. Raw reads were error-corrected and collapsed into unique sequences with a nearest-neighbor algorithm that merged closely related sequences to remove PCR and sequencing errors. Alignment of CDR3 sequences to IMGT reference sequences was used to assign V, D and J gene segments. For a sequence to be retained, at least a six-nucleotide match to both a V gene segment and a J gene segment was required. Rearrangements were called productive when the CDR3 lacked stop codons and stayed in frame with V and J; all others were non-productive. Following IMGT convention, CDR3 was defined as the stretch from the second conserved V-encoded cysteine up to the conserved J-encoded phenylalanine. The earlier analysis of fewer than 750 of the donors excluded sequences that lacked an unambiguous match to a single V gene segment. In an earlier analysis of a few hundred of the donors, a V segment was called functional when productive rearrangements were above 56.7%, and segregating when the standard deviation between donors exceeded 5%. A statistical classification framework was built to diagnose cytomegalovirus status from the catalog of TCR beta chain sequences. In a later analysis, V and J genes were assigned by comparing TCR nucleotide sequences against IMGT/GENE-DB human TR gene sequences. The TCRdist pipeline was used in a later analysis to assign CDR3 sequences and most-parsimonious VDJ recombination scenarios. In a later analysis, every TCR beta chain was defined by the combination of its CDR3 amino acid sequence and its V-gene family, and reads without a unique V-gene family were dropped. A later analysis removed 550 to 650 highly shared, low-generation-probability nucleotide sequences to deal with suspected cross-contamination and a sequencing artifact. For each public chain, a later analysis derived a clonal expansion index from normalized ranks of inferred template counts within each repertoire. Generation probabilities in a later analysis came from a VDJ recombination model fitted to out-of-frame rearrangements, and those results were checked against IGoR. In a later analysis, TCR-TCR, TCR-HLA and TCR-CMV co-occurrence was scored with hypergeometric tests, and a repertoire-size bias correction was applied to TCR pairs. A later analysis estimated false discovery rates by permuting HLA or CMV assignments 20 times. A later analysis grouped co-occurring TCRs with DBSCAN, adding TCRdist sequence similarity when clustering within HLA-allele-positive subsets. Co-occurrence clustering excluded repertoires with fewer than 30,000 or more than 120,000 public chains, plus five with anomalous nucleotide sharing. In its TCRdb copy, this immuneACCESS table keeps in-frame sequences only and misses some clones. Where compared with another copy, unresolved V genes explain less than half of these, and the others have no known cause. That table supplies the V and J calls and clone size; D and trimming were determined from the DNA. The sample records about 110,000 clones, approximately 70% of which are singletons. Of the sample, around 8.1% falls within the top ten clones.

The source of this sequence is a man in his forties or fifties in good health and CMV-seronegative. The sample comprised PBMCs. Here the chain combines TRBV7-3 and TRBJ2-1; the D gene is possibly TRBD1, with 6 bases matching. The base sequence is TGTGCCAGCAGCGCTACAGGGTTAGACAATGAGCAGTTCTTC. Translated, it gives CASSATGLDNEQFF.